The T cell receptor (beta chain) described here comes from a study of identical twins' blood T cells. MiXCR, run by TCRdb on the 5' RACE reads, gives a single entry per CDR3 protein. The data hold hundreds of thousands of distinct CDR3 sequences, with about 28% observed a single time. There are many counts of this clonotype. Sequences were obtained from PBMCs. The TCR originated in a woman between 18 and 50 years old in good health.

The CDR3 sequence: CASSLPLWPQHF. The CDR3 DNA sequence: TGTGCCAGCAGTTTGCCCCTCTGGCCCCAGCATTTT. V usage is TRBV6-2 or TRBV6-3 and J usage is TRBJ1-5; D ambiguous. V shed 4 bases and J shed 9 bases, with 10 bases lying between them. The CDR3 is 12 residues long. Germline V CDR1 and CDR2: MNHEY, SVGEGT.